This TCR beta chain was obtained from a study of T cells in Graves' hyperthyroidism and ophthalmopathy. Study conclusions and caveats: A model of 13 V-J features distinguished ophthalmopathy from stable hyperthyroidism.

With regard to this clonotype: No antigen is known for it.

Amplification of TCR beta CDR3 regions used RNA as the template. Initially, a first-round RT-PCR of the TCR CDR3 employed the HTBI primer set. MiXCR, run by TCRdb on the multiplex PCR reads, gives a single entry per CDR3 protein. The table shows about 560,000 distinct CDR3 sequences, with approximately 15% occurring only once. Germline V lookup: CDR1 MNHEY, CDR2 SMNVEV (reference sequence). This CDR3 has 13 amino acids. Trimming pared 6 bases from V and 4 bases from J, leaving 12 bases between. The specimen sequenced was blood. This clonotype was obtained from a woman aged 18-29 years with Graves' hyperthyroidism. The V call is TRBV27, the J call TRBJ1-1, with no clear D. The chain's CDR3 is CASSDPLRTEAFF. DNA for the CDR3: TGTGCCAGCAGCGACCCTTTGCGCACTGAAGCTTTCTTT.